These 27 T cell receptor beta chains were sequenced from one sample in a study of patients and donors after allogeneic stem cell transplantation. TCRdb processed the RT-PCR reads anew with MiXCR; each CDR3 protein has one entry. The sample yields hundreds of thousands of distinct CDR3 sequences, approximately 16% seen once. Sequencing was carried out using blood, either unsorted or a sorted T cell fraction (not recorded which). Receptors originate from a human donor who was either an allogeneic HSCT recipient or a stem cell or donor lymphocyte infusion donor (not recorded which). It is not recorded whose cells these are; they may come from a transplant donor.

V and J are TRBV5-8 and TRBJ2-1, with 9 bases aligning to TRBD1. With 4 bases clipped from V and 6 bases from J, the junction kept 8 bases outside the gene matches. The V gene's germline CDR1 is SGHTS and CDR2 YDEGEE. The CDR3 runs 15 residues. CDR3 sequence reads: CASSVRGTGFNEQFF. CDR3 DNA sequence: TGTGCCAGCAGCGTGCGGGGGACAGGGTTCAATGAGCAGTTCTTC. The full variable domain, completed using reference TRBV5-8 and TRBJ2-1, is EAGVTQSPTHLIKTRGQQATLRCSPISGHTSVYWYQQALGLGLQFLLWYDEGEERNRGNFPPRFSGRQFPNYSSELNVNALELEDSALYLCASSVRGTGFNEQFFGPGTRLTVL.

This clonotype was detected a few times. The genes are TRBV20-1 and TRBJ2-2; 10 bases line up with TRBD2. The CDR3 covers 17 residues. V lost 0 bases and J lost 5; bases outside the gene matches: 9. Germline V CDR1 and CDR2: DFQATT, SNEGSKA (reference sequence). The CDR3 spells CSARDRGTSVRTGELFF. The CDR3 coding sequence is TGCAGTGCTAGAGATAGAGGGACTAGCGTAAGGACCGGGGAGCTGTTTTTT.

V gene TRBV7-3 combines with J gene TRBJ2-6; 9 nucleotides line up with TRBD1. CDR1 and CDR2 from the germline V gene are SGHTA and FQGTGA. V gave up 4 bases and J gave up 2 bases; unmatched junction bases: 9. CDR3 length: 18 residues. CDR3 in amino acids: CASSSRQGGFAGANVLTF. DNA of the CDR3: TGTGCCAGCAGCTCCCGACAGGGGGGTTTCGCTGGGGCCAACGTCCTGACTTTC.

This clonotype came up a few times. The gene calls are TRBV12-3 or TRBV12-4 and TRBJ1-6; no definite D call. V lost 6 bases, J lost 14 bases, and 14 bases lay in between. The CDR3 runs to 12 residues. For the CDR3, the DNA is TGTGCCAGCAGCCTTGACGGACCCGCCCTCCACTTT. It yields the protein CASSLDGPALHF.

The chain is built from TRBV18 and TRBJ2-1; D is uncertain. V lost 0 bases and J lost 2, with 5 bases in between. This CDR3 has 14 residues. CDR1 is KGHSH and CDR2 is LQKENI in the germline V gene. CDR3 in amino acids: CASSPPGTYNEQFF. The CDR3 DNA sequence: TGTGCCAGCTCACCACCAGGGACCTACAATGAGCAGTTCTTC.

This clonotype turned up a few times. The CDR3: CAWRRGQGTDTQYF. CDR3 DNA: TGTGCCTGGAGGAGAGGACAGGGGACAGATACGCAGTATTTT. The rearrangement joins TRBV30 to TRBJ2-3, with TRBD1 matching over 9 bases. This CDR3 is 14 amino acids long. From germline, CDR1 is GTSNPN and CDR2 SVGIG (reference sequence). V lost 3 bases and J lost 3; bases outside the gene matches: 4.

This clonotype appeared a few times. CDR3 DNA: TGCAGCGTTGAGATCCGTGCCTCTACAGATACGCAGTATTTT. Protein product: CSVEIRASTDTQYF. The rearrangement links TRBV29-1 to TRBJ2-3; D is undetermined. The germline gives CDR1 SQVTM, CDR2 ANQGSEA. V lost 3 bases to trimming and J lost 3 bases, with 13 bases between them. CDR3 size: 14 residues.

This clonotype showed up just a few times. The J gene is TRBJ2-5, the V gene TRBV5-6; 7 bases line up with TRBD2. Germline V lookup: CDR1 SGHDT, CDR2 YYEEEE. The CDR3 is 14 amino acids. Unmatched junction bases numbered 9, after V lost 5 bases and J lost 5 bases. In DNA, the CDR3 is TGTGCCAGCAGTCGTCGGACTAGATCGGAGACCCAGTACTTC. Translating it yields CASSRRTRSETQYF.

The sample holds a few counts of this clonotype. This chain uses TRBV4-1 with TRBJ1-2; D is uncertain. Germline V lookup: CDR1 MGHRA, CDR2 YSYEKL. The V and J ends lost 1 base and 7 bases respectively, with 16 bases between them. This CDR3 region has 15 residues. The CDR3 protein is CASSQGALRGGGYTF. In DNA, the CDR3 is TGCGCCAGCAGCCAAGGGGCTCTACGGGGAGGTGGCTACACCTTC.

In this sample, this clonotype turned up a few times. The rearrangement links TRBV6-1 to TRBJ1-4; the match to TRBD1 covers 8 bases. V dropped 1 base and J dropped 16; count of bases not matched to a gene: 5. Germline values: CDR1 MNHNS, CDR2 SASEGT. CDR3 length: 12 residues. The CDR3 loop is CASSEVGQGQFF. CDR3 coding DNA: TGTGCCAGCAGTGAAGTCGGACAGGGCCAGTTTTTT.

V is TRBV11-2 and J is TRBJ2-7; D not certain. The V end lost 2 bases, the J end lost 4 bases, and 15 bases lay between the germline ends. There are 15 residues in the CDR3. Germline CDR1 and CDR2: SGHAT and FQNNGV. The CDR3 here is CASSLRGNPPYEQYF. The CDR3 region has the DNA TGTGCCAGCAGCTTACGCGGAAACCCCCCATACGAGCAGTACTTC.

The chain recombines TRBV20-1 with TRBJ1-1; no definite D call. Trimming took off 6 bases at V and 0 bases at J, with 14 bases between the two ends. The CDR3 totals 14 residues. The germline gives CDR1 DFQATT, CDR2 SNEGSKA (reference sequence). The CDR3 spells CSAQVIGVNTEAFF. The CDR3 DNA is TGCAGTGCCCAGGTCATCGGGGTGAACACTGAAGCTTTCTTT.

This clonotype was observed a few times. The chain recombines TRBV7-9 with TRBJ1-5; TRBD1 matches 7 bases. With V trimmed by 4 bases and J by 2 bases, 5 bases remained unmatched. The CDR3 totals 15 residues. Germline CDR1 reads SEHNR; CDR2 reads FQNEAQ (reference sequence). The CDR3 here is CASSSQGEGNQPQHF. The CDR3 DNA reads as TGTGCCAGCAGCTCGCAGGGGGAAGGCAATCAGCCCCAGCATTTT.

This clonotype has a handful of counts. For the CDR3, the DNA is TGTGCCAGCAGCTTCCGACAGACCCAAGAGACCCAGTACTTC. Its protein is CASSFRQTQETQYF. This rearrangement joins TRBV13 to TRBJ2-5, with a weak D call TRBD1 (5 bases). Germline assignment: CDR1 PRHDT and CDR2 FYEKMQ (reference sequence). This CDR3 has 14 amino acids. The V end lost 3 bases, the J end lost 1 base, and 9 bases lay between the germline ends.

This clonotype was counted at least ten times. V is TRBV12-3 or TRBV12-4 and J is TRBJ1-1; tentative D call: TRBD1 (5 bases). The V end lost 2 bases, the J end lost 5 bases, and 9 bases lay between the germline ends. There are 13 residues in the CDR3. CDR3 in amino acids: CASSLIGGTEAFF. DNA for the CDR3: TGTGCCAGCAGTTTAATCGGGGGAACTGAAGCTTTCTTT.

The rearrangement joins TRBV6-2 or TRBV6-3 to TRBJ1-2, with 7 bases fitting TRBD1. The V and J ends lost 7 bases and 5 bases, in that order; junction bases with no gene match: 7. The CDR3 has 13 residues. Germline V gene lookup returns CDR1 MNHEY and CDR2 SVGEGT. CDR3 protein: CASTLLTGYGYTF. CDR3 nucleotide sequence: TGTGCCAGCACCTTACTGACAGGGTATGGCTACACCTTC.

This clonotype was counted between two and nine times. The J gene is TRBJ2-1, the V gene TRBV12-3 or TRBV12-4; 7 bases match TRBD1. V dropped 4 bases and J dropped 6; count of bases not matched to a gene: 3. The CDR3 sequence is 13 residues long. For the CDR3, the DNA is TGTGCCAGCAGTTCGGACAGGACCAATGAGCAGTTCTTC. Protein product: CASSSDRTNEQFF.

Many counts were recorded for this clonotype. V is TRBV12-3 or TRBV12-4 and J is TRBJ2-2; 9 bases agree with TRBD2. The CDR3 runs 13 residues. With 6 bases clipped from V and 6 bases from J, the junction kept 2 bases outside the gene matches. In nucleotides, the CDR3 is TGTGCCAGCAGCGCGGGAGGGTCCGGGGAGCTGTTTTTT. Residues: CASSAGGSGELFF.

The sample holds a few counts of this clonotype. The chain has TRBV27 and TRBJ1-2; a possible D gene is TRBD1 (5 bases). The CDR3 is 15 amino acids. V lost 2 bases to trimming and J lost 4 bases, with 14 bases between them. Germline V gene lookup returns CDR1 MNHEY and CDR2 SMNVEV (reference sequence). The CDR3 DNA sequence: TGTGCCAGCAGTTTAGGGGCCAAAGCCAGCTATGGCTACACCTTC. This codes for CASSLGAKASYGYTF.

In this sample, this clonotype turned up a few times. The chain uses TRBV20-1 and TRBJ2-7, with D perhaps TRBD1 (6 bases). CDR1 is DFQATT and CDR2 is SNEGSKA in the germline V gene (reference sequence). The CDR3 consists of 13 residues. The V end was cut by 4 bases, the J end by 2 bases, with 12 bases between. CDR3 in amino acids: CSATPGQTYEQYF. CDR3 bases: TGCAGTGCTACCCCGGGACAAACCTACGAGCAGTACTTC.

This clonotype occurred a few times. The V gene is TRBV5-6, the J gene TRBJ2-2; the D is unclear. Germline-derived CDR1 and CDR2 are SGHDT and YYEEEE. The CDR3 extends over 15 amino acids. V lost 2 bases to trimming and J lost 1 base, with 9 bases between them. The chain's CDR3 is CASSLGGRNTGELFF. CDR3 in DNA: TGTGCCAGCAGCTTAGGCGGCAGGAACACCGGGGAGCTGTTTTTT.

The chain recombines TRBV20-1 with TRBJ2-3; 13 nucleotides agree with TRBD2. CDR3 size: 15 residues. Unmatched junction bases numbered 4, after V lost 5 bases and J lost 2 bases. CDR1 and CDR2 from the germline V gene are DFQATT and SNEGSKA (reference sequence). The CDR3 here is CSAETSGGFTDTQYF. CDR3 in DNA: TGCAGTGCTGAGACTAGCGGGGGGTTCACAGATACGCAGTATTTT.

The chain couples TRBV2 to TRBJ1-6, with D hard to call. Per germline, CDR1 SNHLY and CDR2 FYNNEI. This CDR3 has 14 residues. V lost 3 bases and J 7 bases, leaving 10 bases between the germline ends. The CDR3 coding sequence is TGTGCCAGCAGTGATGGGGTGATGAATTCACCCCTCCACTTT. Protein: CASSDGVMNSPLHF.

In its sample, this clonotype was seen a few times. The chain is built from TRBV25-1 and TRBJ2-7; D gene ambiguous. The V gene's germline CDR1 is MGHDK and CDR2 SYGVNS. The CDR3 extends over 15 amino acids. With 1 base removed from V and 0 bases from J, the gap between germline ends came to 10 bases. The CDR3: CASSESGFRSYEQYF. Written as DNA, the CDR3 is TGTGCCAGCAGTGAATCTGGGTTTCGCTCCTACGAGCAGTACTTC.

Note on this clonotype: As the CDR3 is not closed by the conserved phenylalanine or tryptophan, this likely results from a read error. The chain is built from TRBV25-1 and TRBJ2-1; TRBD1 might be the D (6 bases). The CDR3 consists of 16 residues. Trimming shortened V by 1 base and J by 0 bases, and 10 bases separated the two germline ends. The germline V gene encodes CDR1 MGHDK and CDR2 SYGVNS. The CDR3, as DNA: TGTGCCAGCAGTGAATCTGGGGGCCGCTCCTACAATGAGCAGTTCTCC. It translates to CASSESGGRSYNEQFS.

The chain links TRBV25-1 to TRBJ2-2; no clear D gene. The V gene's germline CDR1 is MGHDK and CDR2 SYGVNS. The CDR3 runs 16 residues. With 1 base removed from V and 7 bases from J, the gap between germline ends came to 16 bases. The DNA of the CDR3 is TGTGCCAGCAGTGAATCCCCCCCCGCGTGGAACGGGGAGCTGTTTTTT. It translates to CASSESPPAWNGELFF.

The chain uses TRBV6-1 and TRBJ2-1, with 9 bases identical to TRBD2. CDR1 and CDR2 from the germline V gene are MNHNS and SASEGT. The CDR3 contains 15 residues. V dropped 1 base and J dropped 4; count of bases not matched to a gene: 2. The CDR3 region is CASSEVAGVYNEQFF. The CDR3 bases are TGTGCCAGCAGTGAAGTAGCGGGGGTTTACAATGAGCAGTTCTTC.